This T cell receptor beta chain was found in a study of CD8+ T cells in alopecia areata. Overall study results and limits: Clarity of TCR sharing across patients fell short of that in mice, possibly HLA-related. Affected lesional scalp, above all in alopecia totalis/universalis, was more clonal than normal scalp.

This CDR3 is built from 14 residues. V was clipped by 3 bases and J by 10 bases, with 15 bases between them. The germline gives CDR1 MNHEY, CDR2 SMNVEV (reference sequence). Extracted from the samples, RNA was reverse transcribed into cDNA to serve as the sequencing template. The protocol was immunoSEQ multiplex PCR, while the TCRdb copy is restricted to in-frame clones and leaves out a portion. The table includes some 180,000 clones, roughly 56% detected once. Regarding this clone: Antigen unknown.

The chain couples TRBV27 to TRBJ1-4, with D possibly being TRBD1 (5 bases). Sequencing used CD8+ T cells sorted from blood. The clonotype was recovered from a human donor in good health. The CDR3 DNA follows: TGTGCCAGCAGTTTTGACAGAAGTATGGGAAAACTGTTTTTT. Translated, it gives CASSFDRSMGKLFF. The whole variable domain, filled in from reference TRBV27 and TRBJ1-4, reads EAQVTQNPRYLITVTGKKLTVTCSQNMNHEYMSWYRQDPGLGLRQIYYSMNVEVTDKGDVPEGYKVSRKEKRNFPLILESPSPNQTSLYFCASSFDRSMGKLFFGSGTQLSVL.